The 20 T cell receptor beta chains given below trace back to one sample, sequenced in a study of CD8+ T cells in alopecia areata. Sequencing relied on a cDNA template that was reverse transcribed from extracted RNA. Profiling relied on immunoSEQ multiplex PCR, and the TCRdb table lists in-frame clones only, not all of them. The data contain hundreds of thousands of clones, around 67% of them singletons. The specimen was CD4+ T cells sorted from blood, collected at week 0. The receptors stem from a human donor with alopecia areata.

The chain combines TRBV7-2 with TRBJ2-7; D remains unclear. CDR1 and CDR2 from the germline V gene are SGHTA and FQGNSA. V shed 2 bases and J shed 4 bases, with 15 bases lying between them. CDR3 length: 15 residues. The CDR3 nucleotides are TGTGCCAGCAGCTTAAATGGGCAGGTTGGGTACGAGCAGTACTTC. Translation gives CASSLNGQVGYEQYF.

V usage is TRBV30 and J usage is TRBJ1-1; D not resolved. V was trimmed by 7 bases and J by 0 bases, leaving 15 bases between them. CDR3 length: 14 residues. The V gene's germline CDR1 is GTSNPN and CDR2 SVGIG (reference sequence). CDR3 amino acids: CAFYRWGMNTEAFF. DNA for the CDR3: TGTGCCTTTTATAGATGGGGAATGAACACTGAAGCTTTCTTT.

The genes are TRBV7-2 and TRBJ2-5; 12 bases agree with TRBD2. The CDR3 sequence is 17 residues long. V trimming: 5 bases; J trimming: 1 base; junction bases outside the gene matches: 8. CDR1 and CDR2 from the germline V gene are SGHTA and FQGNSA. The CDR3 loop reads CASSRGTSGGLQETQYF. CDR3 nucleotide sequence: TGTGCCAGCAGCCGCGGTACTAGCGGGGGGCTCCAAGAGACCCAGTACTTC.

This clone was seen a handful of times. The same CDR3 can be traced to other DNA sequences in this sample. This sequence joins TRBV9 and TRBJ2-5; D is unresolved. The CDR3 is 13 amino acids. Trimming took off 0 bases at V and 2 bases at J, with 5 bases between the two ends. Germline lookup yields CDR1 SGDLS and CDR2 YYNGEE. The CDR3 is CASSVGRQETQYF. In DNA, the CDR3 is TGTGCCAGCAGCGTAGGGAGACAAGAGACCCAGTACTTC.

The rearrangement uses TRBV6-6 and TRBJ1-1; D is perhaps TRBD1 (6 bases). Trimming stripped 10 bases from V and 4 bases from J, with 16 bases between. Looked up from germline, CDR1 is MNHNY and CDR2 is SVGAGI (reference sequence). The CDR3 is 13 amino acids. Here the CDR3 reads CATSIKGGTEAFF. As DNA, the CDR3 is TGTGCCACCTCCATAAAGGGGGGCACTGAAGCTTTCTTT.

The genes are TRBV6-5 and TRBJ2-3; 9 bases fit TRBD1. The CDR3 has 13 amino acids. V shed 6 bases and J 12 bases; nucleotides not matched to a gene: 10. CDR1 is MNHEY, CDR2 SVGAGI, per germline. CDR3 residues: CASSPPGQGSQYF. CDR3 sequence (DNA): TGTGCCAGCAGCCCACCAGGACAGGGGTCCCAGTATTTT.

This chain joins TRBV30 and TRBJ1-2; unclear D gene. CDR1 and CDR2 from the germline V gene are GTSNPN and SVGIG (reference sequence). V lost 1 base to trimming and J lost 6 bases, with 24 bases between them. The CDR3 is made up of 17 amino acids. This chain's CDR3 is CAWSARGGIPAWNGYTF. The CDR3, as DNA: TGTGCCTGGAGTGCACGGGGAGGGATACCTGCTTGGAATGGCTACACCTTC.

CDR3 sequence reads: CASSLGRGQYNYGYTF. DNA for the CDR3: TGTGCCAGCAGCTTGGGGCGTGGGCAGTATAACTATGGCTACACCTTC. The gene calls are TRBV5-6 and TRBJ1-2; no clear D. CDR3 length: 16 residues. In germline, CDR1 is SGHDT, CDR2 YYEEEE. V dropped 0 bases and J dropped 1 base, with 13 bases sitting between them.

V gene TRBV7-3 combines with J gene TRBJ2-3, with TRBD2 as a possible D gene (6 bases). CDR3 length: 13 residues. The germline V gene has CDR1 SGHTA and CDR2 FQGTGA. Trimming cost V 6 bases and J 3 bases, with 10 bases left between them. The CDR3 nucleotides are TGTGCCAGCAGTCTAGGGAGGACAGATACGCAGTATTTT. The encoded protein is CASSLGRTDTQYF.

This clone has a single count. The rearrangement links TRBV4-1 to TRBJ1-6; TRBD1 matches 7 bases. CDR3 size: 17 residues. V gave up 0 bases and J gave up 9 bases; unmatched junction bases: 11. Germline V gene sequence: CDR1 MGHRA, CDR2 YSYEKL. Written as DNA, the CDR3 is TGCGCCAGCAGCCAAGACCGGCAGGGGGTCGAGTCTTCACCCCTCCACTTT. Translated, it gives CASSQDRQGVESSPLHF.

V is TRBV27 and J is TRBJ2-5; D gene ambiguous. V was cut by 4 bases and J by 5 bases, with 11 bases left in between. Per germline, CDR1 MNHEY and CDR2 SMNVEV (reference sequence). The CDR3 has 13 residues. In nucleotides, the CDR3 is TGTGCCAGCAGTTCCCTGGTGGCGGAGACCCAGTACTTC. It encodes CASSSLVAETQYF.

The chain joins TRBV10-3 to TRBJ2-7, with 9 nucleotides matching TRBD2. Germline V CDR1 and CDR2: ENHRY, SYGVKD. Unmatched junction bases numbered 6, after V lost 4 bases and J lost 5 bases. This CDR3 is 14 amino acids long. CDR3 in amino acids: CAISARLAENEQYF. As DNA, the CDR3 is TGTGCCATCAGTGCTCGACTAGCGGAGAACGAGCAGTACTTC.

The chain combines TRBV15 with TRBJ2-1, with a tentative D call TRBD1 (5 bases). V was trimmed by 3 bases and J by 7 bases, leaving 16 bases between them. Germline V CDR1 and CDR2: LNHNV, YYDKDF (reference sequence). This CDR3 region has 15 residues. The CDR3 is CATSRGLVDANEQFF. As DNA, the CDR3 is TGTGCCACCAGCAGGGGGCTAGTGGATGCAAATGAGCAGTTCTTC. The full variable domain, completed using reference TRBV15 and TRBJ2-1, is DAMVIQNPRYQVTQFGKPVTLSCSQTLNHNVMYWYQQKSSQAPKLLFHYYDKDFNNEADTPDNFQSRRPNTSFCFLDIRSPGLGDTAMYLCATSRGLVDANEQFFGPGTRLTVL.

The chain joins TRBV27 to TRBJ2-5; 7 bases are a match to TRBD2. This CDR3 region has 14 residues. The germline V gene encodes CDR1 MNHEY and CDR2 SMNVEV (reference sequence). V lost 2 bases to trimming and J lost 10 bases; unmatched junction nucleotides: 10. CDR3 region: CASSLTAGESIQYF. The CDR3 nucleotides are TGTGCCAGCAGTTTAACGGCGGGGGAATCGATCCAGTACTTC.

The V and J genes are TRBV29-1 and TRBJ2-7; 7 positions match TRBD2. With 4 bases clipped from V and 5 bases from J, the junction kept 8 bases outside the gene matches. CDR1 and CDR2 from the germline V gene are SQVTM and ANQGSEA. The CDR3 extends over 13 amino acids. This chain's CDR3 is CSVVGRVIDEQYF. The CDR3 DNA follows: TGCAGCGTTGTGGGGAGGGTTATCGACGAGCAGTACTTC.

The chain is built from TRBV4-1 and TRBJ2-5; tentatively, D is TRBD1 (6 bases). Germline assignment: CDR1 MGHRA and CDR2 YSYEKL. V lost 4 bases, J lost 5 bases, and 8 bases lay in between. There are 12 residues in the CDR3. CDR3 sequence: CASSLTGETQYF. For the CDR3, the DNA is TGCGCCAGCAGCCTAACAGGGGAGACCCAGTACTTC.

The chain employs TRBV2 and TRBJ2-5; D uncertain. CDR3 length: 11 amino acids. Germline V gene lookup returns CDR1 SNHLY and CDR2 FYNNEI. Trimming removed 6 bases from V and 4 bases from J, with 6 bases in between. The CDR3 DNA reads as TGTGCCAGCAGCGATCGAGAGACCCAGTACTTC. Amino acid sequence: CASSDRETQYF.

This chain links TRBV5-1 with TRBJ1-2, with D unclear. CDR3 length equals 15 residues. The V gene lost 2 bases and the J gene lost 0 bases, with 11 bases spanning the gap. The germline V gene encodes CDR1 SGHRS and CDR2 YFSETQ. This CDR3 is CASSFEGTTNYGYTF. The CDR3 DNA sequence: TGCGCCAGCAGCTTTGAAGGCACCACTAACTATGGCTACACCTTC.

Note on this clone: Other DNA variants within this sample encode the same CDR3. The chain combines TRBV6-5 with TRBJ1-2; D is uncertain. In germline, CDR1 is MNHEY, CDR2 SVGAGI. This CDR3 spans 13 amino acids. The V end lost 0 bases, the J end lost 3 bases, and 5 bases lay between the germline ends. The CDR3 loop reads CASSYSTDYGYTF. The CDR3 region has the DNA TGTGCCAGCAGTTACTCGACGGACTATGGCTACACCTTC.

This chain joins TRBV9 and TRBJ2-3; tentative D call: TRBD2 (5 bases). With 3 bases removed from V and 6 bases from J, the gap between germline ends came to 14 bases. The CDR3 consists of 14 residues. Germline values: CDR1 SGDLS, CDR2 YYNGEE. CDR3 loop: CASSALGRWDTQYF. The DNA of the CDR3 is TGTGCCAGCAGCGCACTAGGACGGTGGGATACGCAGTATTTT.